One sample yielded the 10 T cell receptor beta chains listed below, sequenced in a study of CD4+ T cells in melanoma. Generated by immunoSEQ multiplex PCR, the TCRdb table keeps only in-frame clones and is missing some. The table has some 110,000 clones, roughly 90% seen once. Input material: peripheral blood. The receptors were sampled from a human donor with melanoma.

This chain links TRBV7-3 with TRBJ2-1; D uncertain. CDR1 is SGHTA, CDR2 FQGTGA, per germline. V lost 4 bases and J 2 bases, leaving 12 bases between the germline ends. The length of the CDR3 is 15 residues. The CDR3 sequence: CASSSSPSTYNEQFF. The DNA of the CDR3 is TGTGCCAGCAGCTCTTCTCCCAGTACCTACAATGAGCAGTTCTTC.

This rearrangement joins TRBV6-5 to TRBJ1-2, with TRBD1 matching 7 bases. V lost 2 bases to trimming and J lost 3 bases; unmatched junction nucleotides: 6. The CDR3 consists of 15 residues. The germline V gene has CDR1 MNHEY and CDR2 SVGAGI. The CDR3 DNA reads TGTGCCAGCAGTTACCCCCAAGGGGGCCACTATGGCTACACCTTC. It encodes CASSYPQGGHYGYTF.

The gene calls are TRBV7-2 and TRBJ2-7; no clear D. Germline CDR1 is SGHTA and CDR2 is FQGNSA. The V and J ends lost 2 bases and 0 bases respectively, with 11 bases between them. The CDR3 is 15 residues long. CDR3 amino acids: CASSLFAQSSYEQYF. In nucleotides, the CDR3 is TGTGCCAGCAGCTTATTTGCGCAAAGCTCCTACGAGCAGTACTTC. The whole variable domain, filled in from reference TRBV7-2 and TRBJ2-7, reads GAGVSQSPSNKVTEKGKDVELRCDPISGHTALYWYRQSLGQGLEFLIYFQGNSAPDKSGLPSDRFSAERTGGSVSTLTIQRTQQEDSAVYLCASSLFAQSSYEQYFGPGTRLTVT.

This clone was seen just once. The rearrangement links TRBV7-3 to TRBJ2-3; TRBD2 agrees at 8 bases. The trim removed 5 bases at V and 1 base at J, leaving 5 bases unmatched. From germline, CDR1 is SGHTA and CDR2 FQGTGA. CDR3 length equals 15 residues. As DNA, the CDR3 is TGTGCCAGCAGCCTTAGCGGGATACGCACAGATACGCAGTATTTT. It specifies CASSLSGIRTDTQYF.

The chain links TRBV7-2 to TRBJ2-2; D could derive from TRBD1 or TRBD2 (5 bases each). There are 18 residues in the CDR3. CDR1 and CDR2 (germline): SGHTA, FQGNSA. V lost 5 bases and J lost 0, with 19 bases in between. The CDR3 sequence is CASSARPQGDTNTGELFF. The CDR3 DNA is TGTGCCAGCAGCGCCCGACCCCAGGGAGACACGAACACCGGGGAGCTGTTTTTT.

The V call is TRBV15, the J call TRBJ2-2, with 7 bases aligning to TRBD1. The CDR3 consists of 15 residues. Germline V gives CDR1 LNHNV, CDR2 YYDKDF (reference sequence). V lost 5 bases to trimming and J lost 6 bases; unmatched junction nucleotides: 9. In DNA form, the CDR3 reads TGTGCCACCAGCCGGCAGGGGGTGATCGCCGGGGAGCTGTTTTTT. Residues: CATSRQGVIAGELFF.

The chain employs TRBV7-9 and TRBJ2-7; tentatively, D is TRBD2 (6 bases). The CDR3 runs to 15 residues. The V end lost 1 base, the J end lost 5 bases, and 15 bases lay between the germline ends. Germline CDR1 SEHNR, CDR2 FQNEAQ (reference sequence). CDR3 residues: CASSLVSGVKNEQYF. In DNA, the CDR3 is TGTGCCAGCAGCTTAGTGTCGGGGGTGAAGAACGAGCAGTACTTC.

This clone has just one count. This rearrangement joins TRBV9 to TRBJ2-6; 7 positions agree with TRBD1. Unmatched junction bases numbered 11, after V lost 2 bases and J lost 0 bases. Per the germline V gene, CDR1 is SGDLS and CDR2 is YYNGEE. The length of the CDR3 is 19 residues. The CDR3 spells CASSVPRQGLSSGANVLTF. The DNA for the CDR3 is TGTGCCAGCAGCGTTCCAAGACAGGGTCTTAGCTCTGGGGCCAACGTCCTGACTTTC.

The chain couples TRBV9 to TRBJ2-2; 9 bases are shared with TRBD1. Per the germline V gene, CDR1 is SGDLS and CDR2 is YYNGEE. This CDR3 contains 13 residues. V trimming: 5 bases; J trimming: 6 bases; junction bases outside the gene matches: 2. The DNA for the CDR3 is TGTGCCAGCAGGGGACAGGGAGCCGGGGAGCTGTTTTTT. This encodes CASRGQGAGELFF. Full variable domain (rest looked up from reference TRBV9 and TRBJ2-2): DSGVTQTPKHLITATGQRVTLRCSPRSGDLSVYWYQQSLDQGLQFLIQYYNGEERAKGNILERFSAQQFPDLHSELNLSSLELGDSALYFCASRGQGAGELFFGEGSRLTVL.

V is TRBV5-1 and J is TRBJ2-2; D is undetermined. Trimming shortened V by 0 bases and J by 6 bases, and 6 bases separated the two germline ends. Germline assignment: CDR1 SGHRS and CDR2 YFSETQ. The CDR3 extends over 13 amino acids. In DNA form, the CDR3 reads TGCGCCAGCAGCTTGGTATTGGCCGGGGAGCTGTTTTTT. Amino acid sequence: CASSLVLAGELFF.